One sample yielded the 17 T cell receptor beta chains listed below, sequenced in a study of control samples from healthy donors and cancer patients. Clones were sequenced by immunoSEQ multiplex PCR, and TCRdb holds only the in-frame ones, with some missing. The top ten hold around 6.5% of the sample, which has fewer than 500,000 clones, 80% to 95% seen once. Sequencing was performed on PBMCs. Every receptor here comes from a man in his forties or fifties with head and neck cancer.

This chain links TRBV9 with TRBJ2-1, with 7 bases lining up with TRBD1. Per germline, CDR1 SGDLS and CDR2 YYNGEE. V was clipped by 4 bases and J by 6 bases; unmatched bases: 4. The CDR3 runs 13 residues. CDR3 DNA sequence: TGTGCCAGCAGCCCAGGGGGACCCAATGAGCAGTTCTTC. This codes for CASSPGGPNEQFF. The variable domain in full, with the rest retrieved from reference TRBV9 and TRBJ2-1, is DSGVTQTPKHLITATGQRVTLRCSPRSGDLSVYWYQQSLDQGLQFLIQYYNGEERAKGNILERFSAQQFPDLHSELNLSSLELGDSALYFCASSPGGPNEQFFGPGTRLTVL.

The chain employs TRBV28 and TRBJ2-5, with D possibly TRBD1 on 6 matching bases. Trimming took 3 bases from V and 4 from J, leaving 15 bases between them. CDR3 size: 15 residues. Germline CDR1 MDHEN, CDR2 SYDVKM. In DNA, the CDR3 is TGTGCCAGCAGTTTGCGAGGGGGTCTGGGAGAGACCCAGTACTTC. This sequence encodes CASSLRGGLGETQYF. The variable domain in full, with the rest retrieved from reference TRBV28 and TRBJ2-5, is DVKVTQSSRYLVKRTGEKVFLECVQDMDHENMFWYRQDPGLGLRLIYFSYDVKMKEKGDIPEGYSVSREKKERFSLILESASTNQTSMYLCASSLRGGLGETQYFGPGTRLLVL.

This clone was recorded a few times. This sequence joins TRBV19 and TRBJ1-5; D is ambiguous. The V and J ends lost 7 bases and 4 bases respectively, with 11 bases between them. CDR3 length: 13 residues. In germline, CDR1 is LNHDA, CDR2 SQIVND (reference sequence). As DNA, the CDR3 is TGTGCCAGTACAGAGACGGTGAATCAGCCCCAGCATTTT. Translation: CASTETVNQPQHF.

Regarding this clone: This sample also contains other DNA sequences that code for the same CDR3. The chain is built from TRBV29-1 and TRBJ1-1, with D tentatively TRBD1 (5 bases). Germline values: CDR1 SQVTM, CDR2 ANQGSEA. The CDR3 length is 13 residues. Trimming pared 3 bases from V and 5 bases from J, leaving 13 bases between. CDR3 residues: CSVERGAGTEAFF. The CDR3 nucleotides are TGCAGCGTTGAGCGAGGGGCTGGGACTGAAGCTTTCTTT.

The chain carries TRBV18 and TRBJ1-3, with D tentatively TRBD1 (5 bases). V lost 3 bases to trimming and J lost 3 bases, with 9 bases between them. Germline assignment: CDR1 KGHSH and CDR2 LQKENI. The CDR3 runs 14 residues. The chain's CDR3 is CASSPGQLGNTIYF. DNA of the CDR3: TGTGCCAGCTCACCCGGACAACTTGGAAACACCATATATTTT.

This clone was observed a few times. V usage is TRBV4-3 and J usage is TRBJ1-2; D not certain. The germline V gene has CDR1 LGHNA and CDR2 YSLEER. The CDR3 extends over 16 amino acids. Between the trimmed V and J ends, which lost 0 bases and 3 bases, there was a span of 14 bases. The CDR3 DNA reads TGCGCCAGCAGCCAAGATGTCGGCCGAACCCACTATGGCTACACCTTC. This codes for CASSQDVGRTHYGYTF.

J is TRBJ2-3 and V is TRBV2; a weak D match, TRBD1 (6 bases). Germline CDR1 SNHLY, CDR2 FYNNEI. This CDR3 region has 13 residues. V was cut by 4 bases and J by 5 bases, with 10 bases left in between. This chain's CDR3 is CASSVNREDTQYF. CDR3 in DNA: TGTGCCAGCAGTGTAAACAGGGAAGATACGCAGTATTTT.

The gene calls are TRBV13 and TRBJ1-1, with a weak D call TRBD1 (6 bases). The CDR3 has 15 amino acids. V lost 0 bases, J lost 4 bases, and 12 bases lay in between. Germline V CDR1 and CDR2: PRHDT, FYEKMQ (reference sequence). The CDR3 loop is CASSLGIGGTTEAFF. For the CDR3, the DNA is TGTGCCAGCAGCTTAGGAATAGGGGGGACCACTGAAGCTTTCTTT.

CDR3 in amino acids: CASSQDQQRSQPQHF. Here the CDR3 DNA reads TGCGCCAGCAGCCAAGATCAACAAAGAAGCCAGCCCCAGCATTTT. V is TRBV4-3 and J is TRBJ1-5; D gene unclear. This CDR3 is 15 amino acids long. With 0 bases removed from V and 7 bases from J, the gap between germline ends came to 13 bases. CDR1 LGHNA and CDR2 YSLEER come from the germline V gene.

CDR3 nucleotide sequence: TGTGCCAGCAGCAACCCCTACGGGAGGGGAAGCTACGAGCAGTACTTC. Protein: CASSNPYGRGSYEQYF. The chain carries TRBV2 and TRBJ2-7; 8 nucleotides agree with TRBD2. The V gene's germline CDR1 is SNHLY and CDR2 FYNNEI. The junction had 13 bases not matched to a gene; V was cut back by 6 bases and J by 3 bases. The CDR3 has 16 amino acids.

The chain is built from TRBV12-5 and TRBJ1-1, with a tentative D call TRBD1 (5 bases). The V and J ends lost 4 bases and 0 bases respectively, with 18 bases between them. The CDR3 is made up of 17 amino acids. CDR1 LGHNT and CDR2 FRNRAP come from the germline V gene. The chain's CDR3 is CASGSHRDGKMNTEAFF. The CDR3 bases are TGTGCTAGTGGTTCCCACCGGGACGGTAAAATGAACACTGAAGCTTTCTTT.

The chain uses TRBV12-1 and TRBJ2-2; no DNA check was done on the table's D call, TRBD1. TRBV12-1 is marked as a pseudogene. The length of the CDR3 is 19 residues. CDR3 region: CASNEPTPPGQVSSGELFF. CDR3 nucleotide sequence: TGTGCCAGCAACGAACCCACTCCACCGGGACAGGTATCGTCCGGGGAGCTGTTTTTT.

The chain links TRBV11-3 to TRBJ2-3; D is uncertain. Germline assignment: CDR1 SGHNT and CDR2 YENEEA. This CDR3 comprises 13 residues. Trimming took off 1 base at V and 0 bases at J, with 2 bases between the two ends. The CDR3 loop is CASSLASTDTQYF. The CDR3 bases are TGTGCCAGCAGCTTAGCTAGCACAGATACGCAGTATTTT.

The V call is TRBV7-2, the J call TRBJ2-5; 9 positions agree with TRBD1. CDR1 is SGHTA, CDR2 FQGNSA, per germline. Trimming took 3 bases from V and 1 from J; bases not matched to a gene: 3. This CDR3 is built from 15 residues. CDR3 in DNA: TGTGCCAGCAGCTTGCAGACAGGGGGCCAAGAGACCCAGTACTTC. Amino acid sequence: CASSLQTGGQETQYF.

Comments on this clone: No DNA is shown, since the ends of the CDR3 on it are uncertain; the CDR3 is the one TCRdb lists. The V and J genes are TRBV2 and TRBJ2-7; TRBD1, as called in the table, went unchecked against the DNA. Germline-derived CDR1 and CDR2 are SNHLY and FYNNEI. 16 amino acids form the CDR3, both terminal residues included. CDR3 loop: CASSVEYVGVGASWYF.

V usage is TRBV7-8 and J usage is TRBJ1-2; perhaps TRBD1 as D (5 bases). With 0 bases removed from V and 8 bases from J, the gap between germline ends came to 16 bases. Germline assignment: CDR1 SGHVS and CDR2 FQNEAQ. The CDR3 has 15 amino acids. CDR3 DNA: TGTGCCAGCAGCTTAGCGCGATCGGCAGGGCCCGGCTACACCTTC. It is translated as CASSLARSAGPGYTF.

The chain carries TRBV4-3 and TRBJ1-2; a weak D match, TRBD1 (6 bases). The germline gives CDR1 LGHNA, CDR2 YSLEER. The CDR3 extends over 14 amino acids. Trimming took off 4 bases at V and 4 bases at J, with 13 bases between the two ends. The CDR3 nucleotides read TGCGCCAGCAGCCCGACGGCGACAGGCTATGGCTACACCTTC. Translating gives CASSPTATGYGYTF.